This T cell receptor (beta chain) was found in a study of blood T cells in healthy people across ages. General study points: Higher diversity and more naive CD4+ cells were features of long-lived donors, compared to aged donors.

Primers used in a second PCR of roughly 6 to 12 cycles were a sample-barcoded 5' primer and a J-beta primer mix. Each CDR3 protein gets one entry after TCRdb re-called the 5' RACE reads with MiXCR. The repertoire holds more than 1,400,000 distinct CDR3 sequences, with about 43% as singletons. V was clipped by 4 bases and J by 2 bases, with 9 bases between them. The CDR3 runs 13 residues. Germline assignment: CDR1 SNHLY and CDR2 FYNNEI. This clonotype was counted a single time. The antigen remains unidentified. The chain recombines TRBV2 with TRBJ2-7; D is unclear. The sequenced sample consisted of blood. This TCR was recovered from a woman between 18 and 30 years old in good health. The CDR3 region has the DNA TGTGCCAGCAGTGGTCGGGCTACCTACGAGCAGTACTTC. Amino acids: CASSGRATYEQYF.